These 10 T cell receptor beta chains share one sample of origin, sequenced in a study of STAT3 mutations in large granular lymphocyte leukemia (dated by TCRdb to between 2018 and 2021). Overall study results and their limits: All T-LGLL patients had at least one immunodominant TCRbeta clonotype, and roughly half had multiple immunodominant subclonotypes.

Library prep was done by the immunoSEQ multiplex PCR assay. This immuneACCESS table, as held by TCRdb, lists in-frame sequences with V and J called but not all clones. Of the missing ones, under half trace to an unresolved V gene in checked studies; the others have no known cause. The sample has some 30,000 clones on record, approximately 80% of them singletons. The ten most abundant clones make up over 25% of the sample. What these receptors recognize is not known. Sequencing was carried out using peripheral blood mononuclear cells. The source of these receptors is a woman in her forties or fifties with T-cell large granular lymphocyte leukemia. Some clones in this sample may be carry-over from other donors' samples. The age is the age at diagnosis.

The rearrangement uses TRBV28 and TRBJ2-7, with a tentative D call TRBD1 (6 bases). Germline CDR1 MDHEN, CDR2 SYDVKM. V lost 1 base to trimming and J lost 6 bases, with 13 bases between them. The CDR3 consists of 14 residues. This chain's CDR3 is CASSLLQGRGEQYF. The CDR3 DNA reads TGTGCCAGCAGTTTATTACAGGGACGGGGCGAGCAGTACTTC.

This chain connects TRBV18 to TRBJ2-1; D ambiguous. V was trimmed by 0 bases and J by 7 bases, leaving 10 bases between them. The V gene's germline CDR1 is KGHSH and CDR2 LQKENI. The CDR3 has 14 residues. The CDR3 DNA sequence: TGTGCCAGCTCACCACCTGGGATCCGGAATGAGCAGTTCTTC. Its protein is CASSPPGIRNEQFF.

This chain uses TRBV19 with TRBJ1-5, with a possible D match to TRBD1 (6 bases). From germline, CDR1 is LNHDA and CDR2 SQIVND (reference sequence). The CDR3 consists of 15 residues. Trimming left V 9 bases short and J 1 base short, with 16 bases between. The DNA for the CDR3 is TGTGCCAGCCTTCAGGGGCTCCAGAGCAATCAGCCCCAGCATTTT. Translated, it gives CASLQGLQSNQPQHF.

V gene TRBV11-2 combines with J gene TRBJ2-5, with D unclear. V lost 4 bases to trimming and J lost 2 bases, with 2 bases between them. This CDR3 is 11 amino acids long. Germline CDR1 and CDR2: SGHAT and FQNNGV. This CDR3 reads CASSSQETQYF. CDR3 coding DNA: TGTGCCAGCAGCTCACAAGAGACCCAGTACTTC.

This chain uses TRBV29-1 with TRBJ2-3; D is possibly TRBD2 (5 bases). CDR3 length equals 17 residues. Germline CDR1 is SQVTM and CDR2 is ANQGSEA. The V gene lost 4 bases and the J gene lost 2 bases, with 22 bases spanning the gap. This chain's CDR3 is CSVVEGRRTYFTDTQYF. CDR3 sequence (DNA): TGCAGCGTTGTAGAGGGCAGGCGGACGTACTTCACAGATACGCAGTATTTT.

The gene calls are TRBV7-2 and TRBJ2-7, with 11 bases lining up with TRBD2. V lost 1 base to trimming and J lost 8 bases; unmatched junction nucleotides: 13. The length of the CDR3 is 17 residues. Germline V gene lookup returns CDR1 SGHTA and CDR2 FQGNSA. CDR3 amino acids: CASSLGIAGGEKPQQYF. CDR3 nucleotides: TGTGCCAGCAGCTTAGGTATAGCGGGAGGGGAAAAACCTCAGCAGTACTTC.

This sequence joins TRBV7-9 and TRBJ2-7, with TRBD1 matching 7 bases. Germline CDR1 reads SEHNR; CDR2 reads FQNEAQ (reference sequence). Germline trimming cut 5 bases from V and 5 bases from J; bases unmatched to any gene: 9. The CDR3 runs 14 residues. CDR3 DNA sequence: TGTGCCAGCAGCCTCGGGACAGCCAGAGACGAGCAGTACTTC. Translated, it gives CASSLGTARDEQYF.

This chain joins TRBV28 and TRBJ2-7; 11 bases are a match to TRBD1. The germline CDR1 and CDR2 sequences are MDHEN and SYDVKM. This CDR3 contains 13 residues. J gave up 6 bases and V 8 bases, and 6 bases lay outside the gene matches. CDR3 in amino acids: CASWGQGGGEQYF. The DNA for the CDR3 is TGTGCCAGCTGGGGACAGGGGGGCGGCGAGCAGTACTTC.

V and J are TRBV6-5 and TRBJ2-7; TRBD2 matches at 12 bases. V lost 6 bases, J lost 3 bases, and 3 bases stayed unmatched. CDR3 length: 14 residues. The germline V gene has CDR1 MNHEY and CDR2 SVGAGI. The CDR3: CASSRLAGDYEQYF. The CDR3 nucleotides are TGTGCCAGCAGCCGACTAGCGGGAGACTACGAGCAGTACTTC.

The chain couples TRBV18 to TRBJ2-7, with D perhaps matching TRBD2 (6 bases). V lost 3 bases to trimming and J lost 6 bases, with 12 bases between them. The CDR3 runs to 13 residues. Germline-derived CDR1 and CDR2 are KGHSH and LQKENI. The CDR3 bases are TGTGCCAGCTCACCTTGGAGGGGTATCGAGCAGTACTTC. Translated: CASSPWRGIEQYF.